This T cell receptor beta chain was identified during a study of CD8+CD57+ T cells in acquired aplastic anemia. About the study: The study obtained an average of about 3.4 ug of DNA from sorted CD4+ and CD8+ cells.

With regard to this clonotype: Its antigen is not identified. Compared with germline, one end of the junction differs, possibly owing to a read error.

By flow cytometry, patients selected for sequencing had shown an expansion of CD8+CD57+ cells. The germline V gene encodes CDR1 SEHNR and CDR2 FQNEAQ (reference sequence). The CDR3 has 15 residues. Both TCR beta VDJ combination and CDR3 sequence profiling were carried out. Genomic DNA was the template for this profiling. TCRdb reprocessed the reads via MiXCR and lists one record per CDR3 protein. The profile covers some 170,000 distinct CDR3 sequences, with roughly 63% appearing a single time and roughly 46% taken by the ten largest. Study results and caveats: Significance was not reached for CD8+ Simpson's diversity between patients and controls.

The rearrangement joins TRBV7-9 to TRBJ2-7, with 8 bases fitting TRBD1. This sequence was found in a human donor with aplastic anemia. Specimen: sorted CD4+, CD8+, or CD8+CD57+ T cells (not recorded which) from PBMCs. The CDR3 reads CATSPDRADVRRQYF. The CDR3 DNA sequence: TGTGCCACCAGCCCGGACAGGGCGGACGTACGAAGGCAGTACTTC.